Listed below are T cell receptor beta chains from one sample, sequenced in a study of T cell repertoires in cytomegalovirus infection. MiXCR, applied by TCRdb to the reads, yields one record per CDR3 protein. The sample gives approximately 170,000 distinct CDR3 sequences, 15% to 20% of which show up once; roughly a sixth is in the top ten. Sequencing was carried out using CD8+ T cells from PBMCs. The receptors shown here come from a human donor in good health (CMV status not recorded). Some clones in this sample may be carry-over from other donors' samples. Each CDR3 is given with its conserved first and last residue. The order of the fields is V gene, clone size, J gene, D gene, CDR3 DNA, CDR3 protein. D genes are given only for firm matches. A row's size may be missing; if present it is once, few, many or a size class.

v_call: TRBV19
clone_size: few
j_call: TRBJ2-7
d_call: TRBD1
cdr3_nt: TGTGCCAGTAGTATAACCGGGACAGGGGGCTTCTACGAGCAGTACTTC
cdr3_aa: CASSITGTGGFYEQYF

v_call: TRBV7-9
clone_size: NA
j_call: TRBJ1-5
d_call: NA
cdr3_nt: TGTGCCAGCAGCCCCGAGTCCCGGGGGCAGCCCCAGCATTTT
cdr3_aa: CASSPESRGQPQHF

v_call: TRBV5-6
clone_size: NA
j_call: TRBJ2-1
d_call: TRBD2
cdr3_nt: TGTGCCTCCTCCGGGGGGTCCTACAATGAGCAGTTCTTC
cdr3_aa: CASSGGSYNEQFF

v_call: TRBV14
clone_size: NA
j_call: TRBJ2-7
d_call: NA
cdr3_nt: TGTGCCAGCAGCCACCCCTGGGAAGGGGGCTCCTACGAGCAGTACTTC
cdr3_aa: CASSHPWEGGSYEQYF

v_call: TRBV11-2
clone_size: NA
j_call: TRBJ2-7
d_call: NA
cdr3_nt: TGTGCCAGCAGCTTAGGTAGGGACCCCTACGAGCAGTACTTC
cdr3_aa: CASSLGRDPYEQYF

v_call: TRBV4-3
clone_size: few
j_call: TRBJ1-5
d_call: NA
cdr3_nt: TGCGCCAGCAGCCAAGATCTTCGGGGGCCCCAGCATTTT
cdr3_aa: CASSQDLRGPQHF

v_call: TRBV6-1
clone_size: few
j_call: TRBJ2-1
d_call: TRBD1
cdr3_nt: TGTGCCAGCAGTGAGTCAGTTGGACAGGGGAACAATGAGCAGTTCTTC
cdr3_aa: CASSESVGQGNNEQFF

v_call: TRBV6-6
clone_size: few
j_call: TRBJ2-1
d_call: TRBD2
cdr3_nt: TGTGCCAGCACCCTAGCGGGGGGCACCTACAATGAGCAGTTCTTC
cdr3_aa: CASTLAGGTYNEQFF

v_call: TRBV29-1
clone_size: NA
j_call: TRBJ2-5
d_call: NA
cdr3_nt: TGCAGCGTTGAAGACACAGGATGGGAGACCCAGTACTTC
cdr3_aa: CSVEDTGWETQYF

v_call: TRBV29-1
clone_size: few
j_call: TRBJ2-1
d_call: TRBD2
cdr3_nt: TGCAGCGGGGATACTAGCGGGTCTTACAATGAGCAGTTCTTC
cdr3_aa: CSGDTSGSYNEQFF

v_call: TRBV6-6
clone_size: few
j_call: TRBJ1-4
d_call: TRBD1
cdr3_nt: TGTGCCAGCAGTTCGTCCGGGACAGGCCACTCACTGAATGAAAAACTGTTTTTT
cdr3_aa: CASSSSGTGHSLNEKLFF

v_call: TRBV11-3
clone_size: NA
j_call: TRBJ2-4
d_call: NA
cdr3_nt: TGTGCCAGCAGCTTAGGCCTAGCGAACAGTCAGTACTTC
cdr3_aa: CASSLGLANSQYF

v_call: TRBV12-5
clone_size: NA
j_call: TRBJ2-1
d_call: NA
cdr3_nt: TGTGCTAGTGGTTTGGTAATTTCCGGGCAGCTTTCCTACAATGAGCAGTTCTTC
cdr3_aa: CASGLVISGQLSYNEQFF

v_call: TRBV6-2/TRBV6-3
clone_size: many
j_call: TRBJ2-2
d_call: NA
cdr3_nt: TGTGCCAGCAGTTACCTTCGGGACCCCGGGGAGCTGTTTTTT
cdr3_aa: CASSYLRDPGELFF

v_call: TRBV7-9
clone_size: medium-sized
j_call: TRBJ1-5
d_call: NA
cdr3_nt: TGTGCCAGCAGCCTAACAGGGAAGGGGCAGCCCCAGCATTTT
cdr3_aa: CASSLTGKGQPQHF

v_call: TRBV9
clone_size: few
j_call: TRBJ2-1
d_call: TRBD2
cdr3_nt: TGTGCCAGCAGCGTAACTAGCGGGGTCGTCTATGAGCAGTTCTTC
cdr3_aa: CASSVTSGVVYEQFF

v_call: TRBV7-2
clone_size: few
j_call: TRBJ1-5
d_call: NA
cdr3_nt: TGTGCCAGCAGCTTAGGAAGCAGGCCCGAGCCCCAGCATTTT
cdr3_aa: CASSLGSRPEPQHF

v_call: TRBV7-8
clone_size: few
j_call: TRBJ2-2
d_call: NA
cdr3_nt: TGTGCCAGCAGCTTCCGCGAGTACGGGTCCACCGGGGAGCTGTTTTTT
cdr3_aa: CASSFREYGSTGELFF

v_call: TRBV7-9
clone_size: NA
j_call: TRBJ1-2
d_call: TRBD1
cdr3_nt: TGTGCCAGCAGCTTAGCCCAGGACAGGGGGCCCCTCTATGGCTACACCTTC
cdr3_aa: CASSLAQDRGPLYGYTF

v_call: TRBV7-6
clone_size: few
j_call: TRBJ1-4
d_call: TRBD1
cdr3_nt: TGTGCCAGCAGCTTTCCCCGACAGGGGGGTAGCGAAAAACTGTTTTTT
cdr3_aa: CASSFPRQGGSEKLFF

v_call: TRBV5-6
clone_size: few
j_call: TRBJ2-5
d_call: NA
cdr3_nt: TGTGCCAGCAGCTTGGCCGAGACAGGTGACCAAGAGACCCAGTACTTC
cdr3_aa: CASSLAETGDQETQYF

v_call: TRBV6-5
clone_size: NA
j_call: TRBJ1-2
d_call: NA
cdr3_nt: TGTGCCAGCGGCCGACCGAAGGTCGATGGCTACACCTTC
cdr3_aa: CASGRPKVDGYTF